These 2 T cell receptor beta chains share one sample of origin, sequenced in a study of cytomegalovirus exposure and HLA in healthy donors. PCR primers comprised 60 Vbeta and 13 Jbeta primers. TCRdb's copy holds only in-frame clones and misses some; the assay was immunoSEQ multiplex PCR. The table records 170,000 or so clones, 77% of them present only once. Sequencing was done on a sample of PBMCs. The receptor source for this set is a woman aged 25-40 years in good health and CMV-seropositive.

This clone appeared once. The rearrangement joins TRBV30 to TRBJ2-3; no definite D call. The CDR3 runs 13 residues. Germline lookup yields CDR1 GTSNPN and CDR2 SVGIG (reference sequence). The germline V and J ends were trimmed by 5 bases and 1 base, with 10 bases remaining between them. Written as DNA, the CDR3 is TGTGCCTGGGGTTTCACGGGCACAGATACGCAGTATTTT. It specifies CAWGFTGTDTQYF. The variable domain in full, completed from reference TRBV30 and TRBJ2-3, reads SQTIHQWPATLVQPVGSPLSLECTVEGTSNPNLYWYRQAAGRGLQLLFYSVGIGQISSEVPQNLSASRPQDRQFILSSKKLLLSDSGFYLCAWGFTGTDTQYFGPGTRLTVL.

The sample holds a few counts of this clone. J is TRBJ1-1 and V is TRBV27; tentatively, D is TRBD1 (6 bases). V gave up 5 bases and J gave up 6 bases, with 13 bases separating them. CDR1 MNHEY and CDR2 SMNVEV come from the germline V gene (reference sequence). CDR3 size: 13 residues. The CDR3 here is CASSLPGAAEAFF. CDR3 nucleotides: TGTGCCAGCAGTCTCCCAGGGGCCGCTGAAGCTTTCTTT.